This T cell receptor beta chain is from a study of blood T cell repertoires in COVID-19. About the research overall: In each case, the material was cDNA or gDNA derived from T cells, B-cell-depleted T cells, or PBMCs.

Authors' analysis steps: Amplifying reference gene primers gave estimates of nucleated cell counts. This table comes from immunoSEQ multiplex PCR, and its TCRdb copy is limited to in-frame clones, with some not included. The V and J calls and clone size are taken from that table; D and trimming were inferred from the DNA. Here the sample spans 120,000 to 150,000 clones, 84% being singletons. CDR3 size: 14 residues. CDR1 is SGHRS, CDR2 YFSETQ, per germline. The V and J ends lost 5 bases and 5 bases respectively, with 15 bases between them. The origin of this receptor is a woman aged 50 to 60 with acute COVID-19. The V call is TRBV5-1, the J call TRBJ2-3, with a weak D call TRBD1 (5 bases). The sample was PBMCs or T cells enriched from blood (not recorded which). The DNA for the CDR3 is TGCGCCAGCAGACCAGGGCTCGCAATAGATACGCAGTATTTT. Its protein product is CASRPGLAIDTQYF.